This is a list of T cell receptor beta chains from one sample in a study of siplizumab effects on memory and regulatory T cells. Here immunoSEQ multiplex PCR was the method, and the copy in TCRdb shows in-frame clones only, minus some. This repertoire shows some 96,000 clones, around 90% found once; its top ten account for roughly 0.16%. Sequences were obtained from CD4+ T cells sorted from blood. The receptors shown here come from a human donor in good health. The conserved cysteine and the conserved F or W are not part of the CDR3 here. Each record gives: CDR3 length, V gene, J gene, CDR3 protein.

12	TRBV15	TRBJ1-4	ATSAGQGYEKLF
13	TRBV11-3	TRBJ2-1	ASSSWAGGENEQF
13	TRBV5-5	TRBJ1-2	ASRSTITGSYGYT
10	TRBV6-4	TRBJ1-1	ASSDSKGVAF
14	TRBV27	TRBJ1-1	ASSGGTGFMNTEAF
11	TRBV2	TRBJ2-1	AGKRGPNNEQF
12	TRBV2	TRBJ2-7	ASSEQGGVYEQY
12	TRBV6-5	TRBJ2-5	AEGPSTVQETQY
15	TRBV4-1	TRBJ1-6	ASSLGQGVGRNSPLH
13	TRBV7-5	TRBJ1-4	VRSDTGTGPWKLF
12	TRBV5-6	TRBJ2-7	ASSLETGTHEQY
11	TRBV2	TRBJ2-1	ASRSDHINEQF
11	TRBV4-3	TRBJ2-1	ASSQEWGNEQF
9	TRBV20-1	TRBJ2-1	SALIAGGKF
12	TRBV6-5	TRBJ1-2	ASSSPDRAGGYT
14	TRBV7-6	TRBJ2-3	ASSLGSGGARDTQY
12	TRBV30	TRBJ2-5	AWGGGGGQETQY
14	TRBV18	TRBJ1-2	ASSPPFSQLNYGYT
13	TRBV5-5	TRBJ1-5	ASSRDLYSNQPQH